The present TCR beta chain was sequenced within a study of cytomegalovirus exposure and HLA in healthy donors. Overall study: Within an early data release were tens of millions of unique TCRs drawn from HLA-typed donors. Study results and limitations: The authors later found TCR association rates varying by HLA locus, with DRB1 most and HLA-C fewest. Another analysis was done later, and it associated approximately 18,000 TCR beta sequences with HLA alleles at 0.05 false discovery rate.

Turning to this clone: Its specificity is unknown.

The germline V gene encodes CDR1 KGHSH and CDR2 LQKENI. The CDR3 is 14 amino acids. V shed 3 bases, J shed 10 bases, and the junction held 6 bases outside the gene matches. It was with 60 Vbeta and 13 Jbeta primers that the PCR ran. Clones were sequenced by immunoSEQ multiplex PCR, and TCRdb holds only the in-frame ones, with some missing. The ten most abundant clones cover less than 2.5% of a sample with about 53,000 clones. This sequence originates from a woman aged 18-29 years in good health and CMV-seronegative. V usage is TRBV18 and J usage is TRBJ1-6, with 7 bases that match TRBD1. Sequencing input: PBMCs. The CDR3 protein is CASSPTGAESPLHF. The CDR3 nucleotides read TGTGCCAGCTCACCCACAGGGGCGGAATCACCCCTCCACTTT.